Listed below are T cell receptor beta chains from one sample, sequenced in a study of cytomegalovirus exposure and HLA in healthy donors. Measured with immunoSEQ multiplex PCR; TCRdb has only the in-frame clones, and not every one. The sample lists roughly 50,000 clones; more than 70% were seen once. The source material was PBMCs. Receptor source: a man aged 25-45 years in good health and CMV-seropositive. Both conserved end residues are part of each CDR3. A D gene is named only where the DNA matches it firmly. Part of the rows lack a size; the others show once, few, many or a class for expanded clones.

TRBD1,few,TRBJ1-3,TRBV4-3,CASSRGGAGNTIYF,TGCGCCAGCAGCCGAGGGGGCGCTGGAAACACCATATATTTT
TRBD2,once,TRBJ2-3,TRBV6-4,CASSASGGGWDTQYF,TGTGCCAGCAGTGCTTCGGGGGGGGGCTGGGATACGCAGTATTTT
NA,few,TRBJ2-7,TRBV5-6,CASSSPASQAYEQYF,TGTGCCAGCAGCTCTCCAGCGTCCCAAGCCTACGAGCAGTACTTC
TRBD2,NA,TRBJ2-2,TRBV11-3,CASSSLGTSPGELFF,TGTGCCAGCAGTTCCTTGGGGACTAGTCCCGGGGAGCTGTTTTTT
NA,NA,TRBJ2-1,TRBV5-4,CASSRFTGRSYNEQFF,TGTGCCAGCAGCCGATTCACAGGGCGCTCCTACAATGAGCAGTTCTTC
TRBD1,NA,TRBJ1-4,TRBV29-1,CSVDRTGGEKLFF,TGCAGCGTTGATCGGACAGGGGGGGAAAAACTGTTTTTT
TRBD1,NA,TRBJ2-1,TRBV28,CASSPGTGVLNEQFF,TGTGCCAGCAGTCCCGGGACAGGGGTTCTCAATGAGCAGTTCTTC
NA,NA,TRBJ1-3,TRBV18,CASSPVTQGNRAGNTIYF,TGTGCCAGCTCACCGGTGACTCAGGGGAATCGGGCTGGAAACACCATATATTTT
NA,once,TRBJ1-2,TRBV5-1,CASSYGRRGFNYGYTF,TGCGCCAGCAGCTATGGGAGGCGGGGGTTCAACTATGGCTACACCTTC
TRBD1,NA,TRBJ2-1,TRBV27,CASSLSPPGGDYNEQFF,TGTGCCAGCAGTTTATCACCCCCAGGGGGCGACTACAATGAGCAGTTCTTC
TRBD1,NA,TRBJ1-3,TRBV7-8,CASSFQGDGNTIYF,TGTGCCAGCAGCTTTCAGGGGGATGGAAACACCATATATTTT
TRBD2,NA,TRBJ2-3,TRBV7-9,CASSARGGRTDTQYF,TGTGCCAGCAGCGCCCGGGGGGGCCGCACAGATACGCAGTATTTT
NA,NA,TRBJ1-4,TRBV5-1,CASSDWGETNEKLFF,TGCGCCAGCAGCGACTGGGGGGAAACTAATGAAAAACTGTTTTTT
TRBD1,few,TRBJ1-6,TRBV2,CASRDRGNSPLHF,TGTGCCAGCAGGGACAGGGGTAATTCACCCCTCCACTTT
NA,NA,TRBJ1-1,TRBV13,CASSFMSGPGGTEAFF,TGTGCCAGCAGTTTTATGTCCGGGCCCGGAGGAACTGAAGCTTTCTTT
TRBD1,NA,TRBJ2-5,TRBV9,CASSPRQGYAQETQYF,TGTGCCAGCAGCCCACGACAGGGCTACGCCCAAGAGACCCAGTACTTC
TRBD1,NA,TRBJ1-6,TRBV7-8,CASSPRQGLRLGSPLHF,TGTGCCAGCAGCCCCAGACAGGGTCTAAGGTTAGGTTCACCCCTCCACTTT
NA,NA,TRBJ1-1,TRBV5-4,CASSFFRGDGEAFF,TGTGCCAGCAGCTTCTTTCGGGGGGATGGTGAAGCTTTCTTT
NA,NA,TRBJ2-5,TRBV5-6,CASSLRQGRQETQYF,TGTGCCAGCAGCTTGCGGCAGGGAAGGCAAGAGACCCAGTACTTC
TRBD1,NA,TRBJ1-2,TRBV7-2,CASSRLQGTGGRYGYTF,TGTGCCAGCAGCCGTTTACAAGGGACAGGGGGCAGATATGGCTACACCTTC
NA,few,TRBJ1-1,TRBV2,CASSEGGAVTEAFF,TGTGCCAGCAGTGAAGGGGGAGCAGTGACTGAAGCTTTCTTT
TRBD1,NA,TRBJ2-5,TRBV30,CAWSRDSRGQETQYF,TGTGCCTGGAGTAGGGACAGCAGGGGCCAAGAGACCCAGTACTTC
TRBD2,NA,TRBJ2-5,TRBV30,CAWTTSGGVETQYF,TGTGCCTGGACGACTAGCGGGGGAGTTGAGACCCAGTACTTC
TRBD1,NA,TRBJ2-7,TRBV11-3,CASSLRDRGRNYEQYF,TGTGCCAGCAGCTTAAGGGACAGGGGGAGGAATTACGAGCAGTACTTC
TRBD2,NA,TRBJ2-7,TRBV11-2,CASSKLAGYEQYF,TGTGCCAGCAGCAAACTAGCGGGATACGAGCAGTACTTC
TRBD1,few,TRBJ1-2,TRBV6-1,CASRVGQGADYGYTF,TGTGCCAGCAGGGTAGGACAGGGGGCAGACTATGGCTACACCTTC
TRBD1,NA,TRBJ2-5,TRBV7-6,CASSRPGTGVETQYF,TGTGCCAGCAGCCGTCCCGGGACAGGGGTGGAGACCCAGTACTTC
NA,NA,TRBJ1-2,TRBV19,CASSIGRALAHGYTF,TGTGCCAGTAGTATCGGCAGGGCCTTGGCCCATGGCTACACCTTC
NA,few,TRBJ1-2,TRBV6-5,CASSPTANYGYTF,TGTGCCAGCAGCCCCACAGCTAACTATGGCTACACCTTC
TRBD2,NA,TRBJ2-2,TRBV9,CASSLTGTSLGELFF,TGTGCCAGCAGCCTGACCGGGACTAGCCTCGGGGAGCTGTTTTTT
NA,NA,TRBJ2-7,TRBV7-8,CASSSGQGGEQYF,TGTGCCAGCAGCTCGGGGCAGGGGGGCGAGCAGTACTTC
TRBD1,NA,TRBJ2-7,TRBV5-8,CASSSGTGLYEQYF,TGTGCCAGCAGCTCCGGGACAGGGCTCTACGAGCAGTACTTC
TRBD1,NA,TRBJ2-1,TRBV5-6,CASSWGETGGYEQFF,TGTGCCAGCAGCTGGGGGGAGACAGGGGGCTATGAGCAGTTCTTC